Following are 10 T cell receptor beta chains from one sample sequenced in a study of PD-L1 blockade in urothelial cancer. The data were produced by immunoSEQ multiplex PCR, yet TCRdb's version contains in-frame clones alone and is incomplete. The sample includes nearly 45,000 clones, 82% seen only once; the top ten take around 14%. Time point here: peripheral blood 6 weeks after treatment start. The sequenced sample was PBMCs, obtained around atezolizumab (anti-PD-L1) treatment. These TCRs come from a man aged 55 to 70 with urothelial cancer.

The chain couples TRBV5-8 to TRBJ2-5, with 7 bases aligning to TRBD1. Trimming took 4 bases from V and 3 from J; bases not matched to a gene: 6. CDR1 SGHTS and CDR2 YDEGEE come from the germline V gene. This CDR3 comprises 14 residues. DNA for the CDR3: TGTGCCAGCAGCAACCCAGGGGGAAAAGAGACCCAGTACTTC. Translated: CASSNPGGKETQYF.

The V gene is TRBV21-1, the J gene TRBJ1-4. TRBV21-1 is designated a pseudogene. The CDR3 runs to 15 residues. The DNA for the CDR3 is TGTGCCAGCAGCAAAGCGGTGGCCCTAGGTGAAAAACTGTTTTTT. Encoded protein: CASSKAVALGEKLFF.

The chain uses TRBV5-4 and TRBJ2-2; 10 bases are shared with TRBD2. In germline, CDR1 is SGHNT, CDR2 YYREEE (reference sequence). The CDR3 contains 15 residues. With V trimmed by 3 bases and J by 1 base, 0 bases remained unmatched. Here the CDR3 DNA reads TGTGCCAGCAGCTCTAGCGGGAGGAACACCGGGGAGCTGTTTTTT. Translation: CASSSSGRNTGELFF.

The chain employs TRBV28 and TRBJ2-5; maybe TRBD2 (5 bases). With 3 bases removed from V and 1 base from J, the gap between germline ends came to 9 bases. From germline, CDR1 is MDHEN and CDR2 SYDVKM. The CDR3 contains 14 residues. CDR3 nucleotide sequence: TGTGCCAGCAGTTTTGTAGCGCTCCAAGAGACCCAGTACTTC. Its translation: CASSFVALQETQYF.

This clone was detected only once. The chain recombines TRBV19 with TRBJ2-2; D not resolved. V dropped 5 bases and J dropped 8 bases, with 18 bases sitting between them. Germline assignment: CDR1 LNHDA and CDR2 SQIVND (reference sequence). CDR3 length equals 15 residues. As DNA, the CDR3 is TGTGCCAGTAGTCCGGCGGCAGTAAAACCGGGGGAGCTGTTTTTT. Protein: CASSPAAVKPGELFF.

This clone was counted only a few times. The gene calls are TRBV19 and TRBJ1-2; the D is unclear. The CDR3 runs 15 residues. Trimming took off 5 bases at V and 3 bases at J, with 16 bases between the two ends. The germline gives CDR1 LNHDA, CDR2 SQIVND (reference sequence). The CDR3 DNA is TGTGCCAGTAGTTTTTTGTCGGCAGGCGACTATGGCTACACCTTC. It encodes CASSFLSAGDYGYTF.

V and J are TRBV27 and TRBJ1-1; a weak D match, TRBD1 (5 bases). The germline V and J ends were trimmed by 5 bases and 0 bases, with 10 bases remaining between them. Germline V gene data show CDR1 as MNHEY and CDR2 as SMNVEV (reference sequence). The CDR3 consists of 14 residues. In DNA, the CDR3 is TGTGCCAGCAGTCCGGGACTTTTGAACACTGAAGCTTTCTTT. Amino acid sequence: CASSPGLLNTEAFF.

The chain couples TRBV28 to TRBJ1-1, with 10 bases identical to TRBD1. This CDR3 comprises 16 residues. Trimming took 7 bases from V and 1 from J; bases not matched to a gene: 9. The germline V gene encodes CDR1 MDHEN and CDR2 SYDVKM. The CDR3 DNA is TGTGCCAGCACCCCCGACAGGGGGCTTAAGAACACTGAAGCTTTCTTT. Translating gives CASTPDRGLKNTEAFF.

The chain couples TRBV7-2 to TRBJ2-7; 8 nucleotides match TRBD2. The CDR3 has 17 residues. The germline V gene has CDR1 SGHTA and CDR2 FQGNSA. After removal of 5 bases from V and 5 bases from J, the junction contained 17 bases not matched to a gene. CDR3 in DNA: TGTGCCAGCAGCCCCCCCGTTTCGGGAGGGCCTCGGGACGAGCAGTACTTC. Residues: CASSPPVSGGPRDEQYF.

The chain employs TRBV29-1 and TRBJ2-7, with 8 bases that match TRBD2. Per the germline V gene, CDR1 is SQVTM and CDR2 is ANQGSEA. V shed 5 bases and J 5 bases; nucleotides not matched to a gene: 11. This CDR3 has 14 amino acids. The chain's CDR3 is CSVKSHGGGNEQYF. The CDR3 bases are TGCAGCGTTAAAAGTCACGGGGGGGGCAACGAGCAGTACTTC.